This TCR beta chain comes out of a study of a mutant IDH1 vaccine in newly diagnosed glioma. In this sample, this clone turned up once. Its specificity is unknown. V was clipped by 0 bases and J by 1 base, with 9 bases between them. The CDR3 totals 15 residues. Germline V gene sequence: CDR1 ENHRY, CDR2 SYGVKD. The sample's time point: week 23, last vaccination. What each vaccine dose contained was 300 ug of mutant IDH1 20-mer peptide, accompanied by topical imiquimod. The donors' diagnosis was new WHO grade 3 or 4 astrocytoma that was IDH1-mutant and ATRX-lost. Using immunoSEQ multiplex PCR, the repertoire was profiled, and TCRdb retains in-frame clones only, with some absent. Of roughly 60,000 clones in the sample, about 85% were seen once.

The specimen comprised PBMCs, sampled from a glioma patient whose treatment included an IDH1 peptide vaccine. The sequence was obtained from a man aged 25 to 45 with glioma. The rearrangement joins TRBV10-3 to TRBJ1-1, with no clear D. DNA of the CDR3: TGTGCCATCAGTGAGTCAGGCAGAGAGAACACTGAAGCTTTCTTT. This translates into CAISESGRENTEAFF.